This TCR beta chain comes out of a study of preoperative IRX-2 immunotherapy in early breast cancer. Sample treatment: preoperative locoregional IRX-2 cytokine immunotherapy. TCRdb's copy holds only in-frame clones and misses some; the assay was immunoSEQ multiplex PCR. The repertoire holds about 32,000 clones, with around 86% as singletons. Specimen: lymph node tissue, collected from a patient treated with IRX-2 immunotherapy. The receptor comes from a human donor with breast cancer.

Here the CDR3 DNA reads TGTGCCAGCAGCTTAAAGTCCGGCGCACTAAGCACAGATACGCAGTATTTT. This gives the protein CASSLKSGALSTDTQYF. The chain recombines TRBV7-7 with TRBJ2-3; D remains unclear. The CDR3 is 17 residues long. The germline V and J ends were trimmed by 2 bases and 0 bases, with 15 bases remaining between them. CDR1 and CDR2 (germline): SSHAT, FNYEAQ (reference sequence).